These 32 T cell receptor beta chains share one sample of origin, sequenced in a study of metastatic and nonmetastatic thyroid tumors. TCRdb re-analyzed the PCR reads using MiXCR. This sample has just over 70,000 clones, with around 18% found just once. All patients were untreated before thyroid surgery. Sequencing was carried out using blood. The receptors here all came from a female donor with papillary thyroid cancer or a benign thyroid nodule (not recorded which). Some clones in this sample may be carry-over from other donors' samples.

This clone was seen many times. This CDR3 is CASSSAGTGLSEKLFF. CDR3 in DNA: TGTGCCAGCAGTTCTGCCGGGACAGGGTTAAGTGAAAAACTGTTTTTT. The chain uses TRBV28 and TRBJ1-4; 9 nucleotides match TRBD1. V lost 4 bases and J lost 7; bases outside the gene matches: 10. The germline gives CDR1 MDHEN, CDR2 SYDVKM. The CDR3 length is 16 residues.

This clone was seen ten or more times. The chain uses TRBV18 and TRBJ2-5, with D possibly TRBD2 on 5 matching bases. The V end was cut by 4 bases, the J end by 5 bases, with 8 bases between. Germline lookup yields CDR1 KGHSH and CDR2 LQKENI. The CDR3 length is 12 residues. The CDR3 loop is CASSLLEETQYF. In DNA, the CDR3 is TGTGCCAGCTCACTACTAGAGGAGACCCAGTACTTC.

The V gene is TRBV11-2, the J gene TRBJ1-2; D possibly corresponds to TRBD1 (5 bases). Germline loops: CDR1 SGHAT, CDR2 FQNNGV. CDR3 length: 14 residues. Trimming removed 3 bases from V and 8 bases from J, with 16 bases in between. The CDR3 DNA sequence: TGTGCCAGCAGCTTCGGAGGGACCCTATTCGGCTACACCTTC. Translating gives CASSFGGTLFGYTF.

In its sample, this clone was seen a few times. This chain uses TRBV13 with TRBJ2-1; TRBD2 aligns across 11 bases. Germline assignment: CDR1 PRHDT and CDR2 FYEKMQ (reference sequence). This CDR3 is built from 23 residues. V was pared by 4 bases and J by 3 bases, with 26 bases of the junction left unmatched. CDR3 amino acids: CASSSPGLADPLSLLLGYNEQFF. The DNA for the CDR3 is TGTGCCAGCAGCTCGCCGGGACTAGCGGACCCCCTAAGTCTCCTACTTGGCTACAATGAGCAGTTCTTC.

The chain combines TRBV20-1 with TRBJ2-2; D remains ambiguous. Germline V lookup: CDR1 DFQATT, CDR2 SNEGSKA (reference sequence). This CDR3 is built from 15 residues. V was clipped by 3 bases and J by 2 bases, with 13 bases between them. The CDR3 bases are TGCAGTGCTAGGGTTGCGTGGGATAACACCGGGGAGCTGTTTTTT. Translation: CSARVAWDNTGELFF.

This clone was observed many times. J is TRBJ1-6 and V is TRBV16, with D perhaps TRBD1 (6 bases). CDR1 is KGHSY, CDR2 FQNENV, per germline. The CDR3 has 14 residues. Trimming shortened V by 0 bases and J by 10 bases, and 10 bases separated the two germline ends. The CDR3 DNA reads as TGTGCCAGCAGCCAATCCTCCAGGGGCTCACCCCTCCACTTT. Protein product: CASSQSSRGSPLHF.

This clone was picked up a small number of times. A much bigger clone sits one base away, suggesting this may be a read error. This chain connects TRBV15 to TRBJ2-1; D not certain. CDR3 length: 13 residues. With 4 bases removed from V and 8 bases from J, the gap between germline ends came to 12 bases. CDR1 is LNHNV, CDR2 YYDKDF, per germline (reference sequence). CDR3 loop: CATSKNPYDEQFF. The CDR3 DNA reads TGTGCCACCAGCAAAAATCCTTACGATGAGCAGTTCTTC.

This clone has at least ten counts. CDR3 protein: CATSDLYTDTQYF. As DNA, the CDR3 is TGTGCCACCAGTGACCTATACACAGATACGCAGTATTTT. The chain recombines TRBV24-1 with TRBJ2-3; D remains ambiguous. Germline V gene sequence: CDR1 KGHDR, CDR2 SFDVKD. There are 13 residues in the CDR3. V was trimmed by 4 bases and J by 2 bases, leaving 6 bases between them.

This clone was detected many times. The V call is TRBV19, the J call TRBJ1-1; D gene unclear. CDR3 length: 13 amino acids. Between the trimmed V and J ends, which lost 5 bases and 1 base, there was a span of 8 bases. Germline CDR1 LNHDA, CDR2 SQIVND (reference sequence). The CDR3 is CASSGQTNTEAFF. The DNA of the CDR3 is TGTGCCAGTAGTGGGCAAACGAACACTGAAGCTTTCTTT.

This clone was seen at least ten times. The chain carries TRBV20-1 and TRBJ2-7; D is undetermined. The CDR3 extends over 11 amino acids. Trimming pared 2 bases from V and 1 base from J, leaving 3 bases between. Germline CDR1 is DFQATT and CDR2 is SNEGSKA (reference sequence). CDR3 DNA sequence: TGCAGTGCTAGACAGTCCTACGAGCAGTACTTC. Encoded protein: CSARQSYEQYF.

In nucleotides, the CDR3 is TGTGCCTGGAGTTTGGGACGGCCGAACACTGAAGCTTTCTTT. This gives the protein CAWSLGRPNTEAFF. V is TRBV30 and J is TRBJ1-1, with a possible D match to TRBD1 (5 bases). Germline values: CDR1 GTSNPN, CDR2 SVGIG (reference sequence). The CDR3 totals 14 residues. V was cut by 2 bases and J by 1 base, with 11 bases left in between.

This clone was picked up many times. The rearrangement uses TRBV28 and TRBJ2-7; D perhaps matches TRBD2 (6 bases). Germline V lookup: CDR1 MDHEN, CDR2 SYDVKM. CDR3 length: 13 amino acids. The CDR3 spells CGSRGMRAYEQYF. In DNA, the CDR3 is TGTGGGAGCCGGGGGATGCGGGCCTACGAGCAGTACTTC.

This clone came up many times. The genes are TRBV28 and TRBJ1-6; 9 nucleotides match TRBD1. V was clipped by 6 bases and J by 10 bases; unmatched bases: 16. CDR3 length: 17 amino acids. Germline V gives CDR1 MDHEN, CDR2 SYDVKM. CDR3 protein: CASRTSGVYRGLSPLHF. Here the CDR3 DNA reads TGTGCCAGCAGGACTTCTGGTGTGTACAGGGGGCTGTCACCCCTCCACTTT.

This clone appeared many times. In DNA form, the CDR3 reads TGTGCCAGCAGCTTAGAGGGGTATGGCTACACCTTC. Amino acid sequence: CASSLEGYGYTF. The rearrangement links TRBV7-9 to TRBJ1-2; possibly TRBD1 for D (5 bases). The CDR3 covers 12 residues. CDR1 is SEHNR, CDR2 FQNEAQ, per germline (reference sequence). V gave up 1 base and J gave up 5 bases, with 5 bases separating them. Based on the CDR3 plus reference TRBV7-9 and TRBJ1-2, the full variable domain is DTGVSQNPRHKITKRGQNVTFRCDPISEHNRLYWYRQTLGQGPEFLTYFQNEAQLEKSRLLSDRFSAERPKGSFSTLEIQRTEQGDSAMYLCASSLEGYGYTFGSGTRLTVV.

This clone was seen repeatedly, ten times or more. This chain connects TRBV6-1 to TRBJ1-1; D unresolved. The CDR3 is made up of 13 amino acids. The V end was cut by 4 bases, the J end by 7 bases, with 13 bases between. The V gene's germline CDR1 is MNHNS and CDR2 SASEGT. CDR3 DNA: TGTGCCAGCAGTGTAGGAGAGGCCCTTGAAGCTTTCTTT. Amino acids: CASSVGEALEAFF.

About this clone itself: Compared with germline, one end of the junction differs, possibly owing to a read error. V is TRBV7-9 and J is TRBJ1-2; D is undetermined. Germline V gives CDR1 SEHNR, CDR2 FQNEAQ (reference sequence). This CDR3 contains 14 residues. CDR3 coding DNA: TGTGCAAGCAGCTTAGCGAGTTCAACCGGGGGCTACACCTTC. This translates into CASSLASSTGGYTF.

This clone occurred many times. This sequence joins TRBV19 and TRBJ2-6; tentative D call: TRBD1 (5 bases). V shed 0 bases and J shed 4 bases, with 7 bases lying between them. The CDR3 length is 15 residues. Germline V lookup: CDR1 LNHDA, CDR2 SQIVND (reference sequence). The CDR3 DNA follows: TGTGCCAGTAGTATAGAAGGGGCCGGGGCCAACGTCCTGACTTTC. Its protein product is CASSIEGAGANVLTF.

This clone was recorded at least ten times. The chain couples TRBV9 to TRBJ2-2, with 12 positions matching TRBD2. With 0 bases clipped from V and 1 base from J, the junction kept 1 base outside the gene matches. CDR3 length: 17 residues. Germline CDR1 reads SGDLS; CDR2 reads YYNGEE. The CDR3 sequence is CASSVGLAGVNTGELFF. As DNA, the CDR3 is TGTGCCAGCAGCGTAGGACTAGCGGGAGTGAACACCGGGGAGCTGTTTTTT.

The sample holds many counts of this clone. The CDR3 coding sequence is TGCAGTGCTAGAGATATAGGGCATGAGGAGCAGTACTTC. Residues: CSARDIGHEEQYF. J is TRBJ2-7 and V is TRBV20-1, with unresolved D. Germline CDR1 and CDR2: DFQATT and SNEGSKA (reference sequence). Deletions cut 0 bases from V and 7 bases from J, with 13 bases between. The CDR3 consists of 13 residues.

This clone has a count of ten or more. This chain connects TRBV3-1 to TRBJ2-2, with TRBD1 matching 8 bases. The CDR3 spans 15 residues. Germline CDR1 LGHDT, CDR2 YNNKEL (reference sequence). J lost 3 bases, V lost 4 bases, and 4 bases had no gene match. The CDR3 is CASSPGTGHTGELFF. The CDR3 DNA sequence: TGTGCCAGCAGCCCCGGGACAGGTCACACCGGGGAGCTGTTTTTT. Drawing the rest from reference TRBV3-1 and TRBJ2-2, the complete variable domain is DTAVSQTPKYLVTQMGNDKSIKCEQNLGHDTMYWYKQDSKKFLKIMFSYNNKELIINETVPNRFSPKSPDKAHLNLHINSLELGDSAVYFCASSPGTGHTGELFFGEGSRLTVL.

This clone occurred a few times. One base away lies a much larger clone, so this may be a sequencing read error. The rearrangement uses TRBV27 and TRBJ2-1, with 7 positions matching TRBD2. The CDR3 sequence is 15 residues long. Germline V gene data show CDR1 as MNHEY and CDR2 as SMNVEV (reference sequence). Trimming cost V 4 bases and J 5 bases; bases outside gene matches: 8. The CDR3 loop reads CASSSGLVANNEQFF. DNA of the CDR3: TGTGCCAGCAGTTCCGGACTAGTGGCTAACAATGAGCAGTTCTTC.

This clone was seen many times. The chain carries TRBV27 and TRBJ1-1, with TRBD1 matching 9 bases. The CDR3 length is 14 residues. CDR1 is MNHEY and CDR2 is SMNVEV in the germline V gene (reference sequence). The ends lost 6 bases at V and 8 bases at J; junction bases unmatched: 10. CDR3 coding DNA: TGTGCCAGCAGGTTGAGGGACAGGGCCCGAGAAGCTTTCTTT. Translating it yields CASRLRDRAREAFF.

The chain links TRBV5-1 to TRBJ2-1, with 11 nucleotides matching TRBD2. Germline CDR1 SGHRS, CDR2 YFSETQ. The CDR3 covers 16 residues. V shed 4 bases and J 2 bases; nucleotides not matched to a gene: 5. The CDR3 DNA reads TGCGCCAGCAGCCCTGGGACTAGCGGAGCCTACAATGAGCAGTTCTTC. It specifies CASSPGTSGAYNEQFF. Full variable domain (remainder filled in from reference TRBV5-1 and TRBJ2-1): KAGVTQTPRYLIKTRGQQVTLSCSPISGHRSVSWYQQTPGQGLQFLFEYFSETQRNKGNFPGRFSGRQFSNSRSEMNVSTLELGDSALYLCASSPGTSGAYNEQFFGPGTRLTVL.

This clone occurred many times. The genes are TRBV28 and TRBJ1-1, with a tentative D call TRBD1 (6 bases). Between the trimmed V and J ends, which lost 1 base and 4 bases, there was a span of 10 bases. CDR3 length: 14 residues. Germline CDR1 is MDHEN and CDR2 is SYDVKM. The CDR3 bases are TGTGCCAGCAGTTTATTACAGGGTGGCACTGAAGCTTTCTTT. This translates into CASSLLQGGTEAFF.

The genes are TRBV18 and TRBJ2-1; no clear D gene. Germline-derived CDR1 and CDR2 are KGHSH and LQKENI. The V and J ends lost 3 bases and 4 bases respectively, with 7 bases between them. This CDR3 has 13 residues. The chain's CDR3 is CASSPNQYNEQFF. In DNA form, the CDR3 reads TGTGCCAGCTCACCTAATCAGTACAATGAGCAGTTCTTC.

This clone was observed at least ten times. V and J are TRBV29-1 and TRBJ1-1; a possible D gene is TRBD1 (5 bases). V lost 5 bases and J 3 bases, leaving 16 bases between the germline ends. The germline V gene encodes CDR1 SQVTM and CDR2 ANQGSEA. CDR3 length: 14 amino acids. CDR3 region: CSVTESGADTEAFF. CDR3 DNA: TGCAGCGTTACGGAGTCCGGGGCTGACACTGAAGCTTTCTTT.

The chain recombines TRBV24-1 with TRBJ2-1; TRBD2 matches at 13 bases. CDR3 length: 16 residues. Per germline, CDR1 KGHDR and CDR2 SFDVKD. V gave up 7 bases and J gave up 7 bases; unmatched junction bases: 9. This CDR3 reads CATSGTSGRGRNEQFF. The CDR3 DNA is TGTGCCACCAGCGGTACTAGCGGGAGGGGGAGGAATGAGCAGTTCTTC.

This clone was detected ten times or more. The chain joins TRBV28 to TRBJ2-1; D tentatively reads TRBD1 or TRBD2 (5 bases each). In germline, CDR1 is MDHEN, CDR2 SYDVKM. This CDR3 comprises 15 residues. V dropped 0 bases and J dropped 3 bases, with 9 bases sitting between them. The CDR3 DNA reads TGTGCCAGCAGTTTATGGGGGGATGTCTACAATGAGCAGTTCTTC. This translates into CASSLWGDVYNEQFF.

This clone has just a few counts. This chain uses TRBV6-4 with TRBJ2-7; 11 bases map to TRBD1. Germline V gene lookup returns CDR1 MRHNA and CDR2 SNTAGT. This CDR3 contains 13 residues. Trimming at V came to 7 bases and at J to 6 bases, leaving 5 bases not matched to a gene. The CDR3 reads CASNSGTGGEQYF. Here the CDR3 DNA reads TGTGCCAGCAACTCCGGGACAGGGGGCGAGCAGTACTTC.

This clone was counted at least ten times. The chain carries TRBV28 and TRBJ1-2, with a weak D call TRBD1 (6 bases). V was clipped by 4 bases and J by 4 bases, with 16 bases between them. The CDR3 has 15 residues. Germline CDR1 is MDHEN and CDR2 is SYDVKM. The CDR3 DNA sequence: TGTGCCAGCAGTTATTTCCGGGGGCAAAGCTATGGCTACACCTTC. Amino acids: CASSYFRGQSYGYTF.

The chain joins TRBV20-1 to TRBJ1-2, with TRBD1 as a possible D gene (6 bases). Trimming pared 1 base from V and 8 bases from J, leaving 8 bases between. CDR3 length: 11 amino acids. Germline V gene lookup returns CDR1 DFQATT and CDR2 SNEGSKA (reference sequence). As DNA, the CDR3 is TGCAGTGCTAGAGGGACAGTCGGCTACACCTTC. The encoded protein is CSARGTVGYTF.

In its sample, this clone was seen a few times. This sequence joins TRBV30 and TRBJ2-2; TRBD1 matches at 8 bases. The CDR3 length is 17 residues. Germline assignment: CDR1 GTSNPN and CDR2 SVGIG (reference sequence). V lost 0 bases, J lost 4 bases, and 10 bases stayed unmatched. The CDR3 region is CAWSVRGRGQGTGELFF. For the CDR3, the DNA is TGTGCCTGGAGTGTACGGGGCAGGGGGCAGGGCACCGGGGAGCTGTTTTTT.